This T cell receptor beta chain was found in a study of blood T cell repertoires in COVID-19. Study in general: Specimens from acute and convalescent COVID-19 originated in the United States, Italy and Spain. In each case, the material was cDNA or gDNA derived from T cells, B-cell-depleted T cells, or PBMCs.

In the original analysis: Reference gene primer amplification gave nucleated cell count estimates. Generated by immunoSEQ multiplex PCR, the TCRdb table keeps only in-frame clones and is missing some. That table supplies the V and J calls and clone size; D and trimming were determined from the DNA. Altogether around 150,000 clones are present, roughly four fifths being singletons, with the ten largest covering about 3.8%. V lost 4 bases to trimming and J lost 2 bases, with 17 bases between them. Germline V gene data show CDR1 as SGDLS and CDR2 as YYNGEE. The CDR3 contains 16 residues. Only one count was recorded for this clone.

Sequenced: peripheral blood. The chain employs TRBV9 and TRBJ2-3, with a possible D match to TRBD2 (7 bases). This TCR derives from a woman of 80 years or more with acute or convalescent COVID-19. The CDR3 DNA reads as TGTGCCAGCAGCCCCCCGCGAGGGGGGGACACAGATACGCAGTATTTT. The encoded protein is CASSPPRGGDTDTQYF.